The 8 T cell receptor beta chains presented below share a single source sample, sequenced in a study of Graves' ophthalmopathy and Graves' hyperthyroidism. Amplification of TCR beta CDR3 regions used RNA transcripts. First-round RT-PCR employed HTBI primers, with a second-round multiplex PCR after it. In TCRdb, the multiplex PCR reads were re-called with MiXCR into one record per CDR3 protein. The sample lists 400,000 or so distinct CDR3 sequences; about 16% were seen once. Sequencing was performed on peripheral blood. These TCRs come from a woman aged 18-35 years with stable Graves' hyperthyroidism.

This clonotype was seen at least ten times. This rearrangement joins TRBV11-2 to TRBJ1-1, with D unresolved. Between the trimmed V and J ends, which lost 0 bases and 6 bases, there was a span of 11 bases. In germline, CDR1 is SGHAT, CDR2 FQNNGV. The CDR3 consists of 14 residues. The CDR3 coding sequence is TGTGCCAGCAGCTTAGATCCGATTATCCCTGAAGCTTTCTTT. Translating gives CASSLDPIIPEAFF.

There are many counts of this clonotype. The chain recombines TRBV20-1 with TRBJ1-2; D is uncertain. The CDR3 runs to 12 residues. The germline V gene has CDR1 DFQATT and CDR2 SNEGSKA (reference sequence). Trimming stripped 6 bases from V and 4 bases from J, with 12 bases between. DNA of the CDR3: TGCAGTGCGCCAGACCCTGCCTATGGCTACACCTTC. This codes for CSAPDPAYGYTF.

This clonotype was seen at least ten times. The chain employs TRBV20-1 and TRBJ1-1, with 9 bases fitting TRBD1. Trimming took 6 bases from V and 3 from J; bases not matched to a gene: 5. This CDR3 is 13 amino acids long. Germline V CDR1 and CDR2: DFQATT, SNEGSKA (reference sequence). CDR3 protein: CSAKTGGDTEAFF. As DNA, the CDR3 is TGCAGTGCCAAGACAGGGGGTGACACTGAAGCTTTCTTT.

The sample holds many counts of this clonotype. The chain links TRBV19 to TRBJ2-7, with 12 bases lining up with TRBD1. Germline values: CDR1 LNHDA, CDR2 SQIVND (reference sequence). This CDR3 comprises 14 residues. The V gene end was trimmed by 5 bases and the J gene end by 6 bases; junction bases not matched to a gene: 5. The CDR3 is CASSAGQGATEQYF. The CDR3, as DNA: TGTGCCAGTAGTGCGGGACAGGGGGCAACCGAGCAGTACTTC.

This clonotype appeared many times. CDR3 sequence (DNA): TGTGCCAGCAGGTTGGGCTCCTACGAGCAGTACTTC. Its translation is CASRLGSYEQYF. The chain links TRBV2 to TRBJ2-7, with D hard to call. The CDR3 is 12 amino acids. Deletions cut 6 bases from V and 0 bases from J, with 6 bases between. The germline gives CDR1 SNHLY, CDR2 FYNNEI.

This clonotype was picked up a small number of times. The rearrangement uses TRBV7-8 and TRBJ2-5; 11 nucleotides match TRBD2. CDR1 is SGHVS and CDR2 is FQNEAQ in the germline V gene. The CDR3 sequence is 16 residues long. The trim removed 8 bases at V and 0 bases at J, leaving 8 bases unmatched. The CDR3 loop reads CASRSRLAGYQETQYF. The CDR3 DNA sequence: TGTGCCAGCCGCTCTAGACTAGCGGGGTACCAAGAGACCCAGTACTTC.

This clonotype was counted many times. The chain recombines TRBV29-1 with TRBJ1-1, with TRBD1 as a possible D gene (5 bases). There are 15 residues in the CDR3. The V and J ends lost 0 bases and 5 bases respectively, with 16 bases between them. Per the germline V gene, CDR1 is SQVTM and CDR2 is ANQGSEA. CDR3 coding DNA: TGCAGCGTTGAAGATCGGCGACGGGAGGGGACTGAAGCTTTCTTT. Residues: CSVEDRRREGTEAFF.

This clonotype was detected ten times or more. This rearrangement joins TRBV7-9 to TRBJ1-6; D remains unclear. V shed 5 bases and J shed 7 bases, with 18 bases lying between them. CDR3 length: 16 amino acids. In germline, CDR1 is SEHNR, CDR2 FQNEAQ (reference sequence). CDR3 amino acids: CASSPPARNLNSPLHF. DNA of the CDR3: TGTGCCAGCAGCCCGCCCGCCAGAAACCTAAATTCACCCCTCCACTTT.